This passage covers 11 T cell receptor beta chains from one sample sequenced in a study of T cell repertoires in cytomegalovirus infection. From the reads, TCRdb called clonotypes with MiXCR, one entry per CDR3 protein. The sample carries tens of thousands of distinct CDR3 sequences, 20% recorded once. Antigen specificity for these receptors is unknown. The starting material was CD8+ T cells from cultured PBMCs, obtained from culture after CMV antigen stimulation. These receptors were collected from a human donor in good health (CMV status not recorded). Some clones in this sample may be carry-over from other donors' samples.

This chain uses TRBV7-8 with TRBJ2-3, with TRBD2 matching over 13 bases. CDR1 and CDR2 (germline): SGHVS, FQNEAQ. The CDR3 extends over 17 amino acids. The V and J ends lost 4 bases and 5 bases, in that order; junction bases with no gene match: 9. CDR3 sequence reads: CASSSRTSGGPGDTQYF. CDR3 nucleotide sequence: TGTGCCAGCAGCTCAAGGACTAGCGGGGGTCCGGGAGATACGCAGTATTTT.

This clonotype appeared a few times. This chain joins TRBV7-2 and TRBJ2-1; a weak D match, TRBD1 (6 bases). CDR1 and CDR2 (germline): SGHTA, FQGNSA. This CDR3 comprises 13 residues. Between the trimmed V and J ends, which lost 5 bases and 10 bases, there was a span of 15 bases. CDR3 DNA sequence: TGTGCCAGCAGCGAGGTGGGGGCGTGGGAGCAGTTCTTC. Translating it yields CASSEVGAWEQFF.

This rearrangement joins TRBV12-5 to TRBJ1-3; 7 positions agree with TRBD1. The germline CDR1 and CDR2 sequences are LGHNT and FRNRAP. The CDR3 is 17 amino acids. With 0 bases clipped from V and 0 bases from J, the junction kept 5 bases outside the gene matches. The CDR3 bases are TGTGCTAGTGGTTTGGTAAATCGGGACAGCTCTGGAAACACCATATATTTT. It is translated as CASGLVNRDSSGNTIYF.

The chain joins TRBV7-2 to TRBJ1-2, with D perhaps TRBD1 (5 bases). V lost 7 bases and J 2 bases, leaving 14 bases between the germline ends. The germline CDR1 and CDR2 sequences are SGHTA and FQGNSA. The CDR3 spans 14 residues. CDR3 sequence reads: CASTGSSPNYGYTF. CDR3 nucleotides: TGTGCCAGCACAGGGTCCTCACCCAACTATGGCTACACCTTC.

J is TRBJ1-2 and V is TRBV20-1; D not resolved. The germline gives CDR1 DFQATT, CDR2 SNEGSKA (reference sequence). The CDR3 runs to 17 residues. Trimming shortened V by 6 bases and J by 4 bases, and 27 bases separated the two germline ends. The CDR3 reads CSAPGPPGAVGIYGYTF. Here the CDR3 DNA reads TGCAGTGCCCCCGGGCCCCCCGGCGCTGTTGGGATCTATGGCTACACCTTC.

This clonotype was seen a few times. The chain is built from TRBV7-9 and TRBJ2-1; 9 bases line up with TRBD1. The CDR3 runs to 15 residues. With V trimmed by 5 bases and J by 6 bases, 8 bases remained unmatched. Per the germline V gene, CDR1 is SEHNR and CDR2 is FQNEAQ (reference sequence). This CDR3 reads CASSPPRGQGNEQFF. The CDR3 DNA is TGTGCCAGCAGCCCCCCTCGGGGACAGGGCAATGAGCAGTTCTTC.

This chain uses TRBV4-3 with TRBJ1-6, with D hard to call. Trimming removed 0 bases from V and 4 bases from J, with 13 bases in between. Germline values: CDR1 LGHNA, CDR2 YSLEER. This CDR3 spans 17 amino acids. The CDR3 bases are TGCGCCAGCAGCCAAGATTGGGTTCTCAATTATAATTCACCCCTCCACTTT. This codes for CASSQDWVLNYNSPLHF.

About this clonotype: A junction boundary mismatches the germline segment, possibly from a read error. The gene calls are TRBV7-2 and TRBJ1-5; D is unresolved. The germline CDR1 and CDR2 sequences are SGHTA and FQGNSA. There are 14 residues in the CDR3. In DNA, the CDR3 is TGTGCCAGCACCTTAGTGTACAGCAATCAGCCCCAGCATTTT. It is translated as CASTLVYSNQPQHF.

The table lists this clonotype with a few counts. V usage is TRBV7-2 and J usage is TRBJ1-4; 8 bases align to TRBD1. The CDR3 runs to 17 residues. The V gene's germline CDR1 is SGHTA and CDR2 FQGNSA. The V and J ends lost 4 bases and 10 bases, in that order; junction bases with no gene match: 17. The CDR3 is CASSYGLQDREGLKLFF. The DNA for the CDR3 is TGTGCCAGCAGCTACGGACTACAGGACAGGGAGGGACTAAAACTGTTTTTT.

The sample holds a few counts of this clonotype. CDR3 sequence reads: CASSLVGATDTQYF. CDR3 DNA: TGTGCCAGCAGTTTGGTGGGGGCCACAGATACGCAGTATTTT. The rearrangement joins TRBV28 to TRBJ2-3, with D possibly being TRBD1 (6 bases). The ends were cut back, 3 bases at V and 2 bases at J, with 9 bases in the middle. This CDR3 comprises 14 residues. Per germline, CDR1 MDHEN and CDR2 SYDVKM.

This clonotype was detected only a few times. The J gene is TRBJ1-2, the V gene TRBV19, with 8 positions matching TRBD1. The J segment lost 3 bases and the V segment lost 7 bases, leaving 13 bases of the junction unmatched. The CDR3 has 16 residues. Germline CDR1 LNHDA, CDR2 SQIVND (reference sequence). The CDR3 region has the DNA TGTGCCAGTACCAACCTCTCGGGACAGGCTTACTATGGCTACACCTTC. This codes for CASTNLSGQAYYGYTF.